A single sample is the source of the 9 T cell receptor beta chains below, sequenced in a study of CD8 T cells in ankylosing spondylitis. TCRdb recomputed calls from the 5' RACE reads with MiXCR, one row per CDR3 protein. Among some 140,000 distinct CDR3 sequences listed, approximately 7.3% were seen once. The source material was blood, either unsorted or a sorted T cell fraction (not recorded which). The receptors come from a female donor with ankylosing spondylitis or in good health (not recorded which).

This clonotype was observed many times. The gene calls are TRBV4-2 and TRBJ2-5; D unresolved. Germline V gene lookup returns CDR1 LGHNA and CDR2 YNFKEQ. Between the trimmed V and J ends, which lost 1 base and 6 bases, there was a span of 12 bases. There are 14 residues in the CDR3. The CDR3 DNA is TGTGCCAGCAGCCAAGGGGTGGTCAGAAAGACCCAGTACTTC. The encoded protein is CASSQGVVRKTQYF.

This clonotype was seen at least ten times. The genes are TRBV20-1 and TRBJ2-3; D uncertain. V lost 6 bases to trimming and J lost 6 bases, with 10 bases between them. This CDR3 spans 11 amino acids. Per the germline V gene, CDR1 is DFQATT and CDR2 is SNEGSKA (reference sequence). The CDR3 DNA reads TGCAGTGCCCCTACCAGGGATACGCAGTATTTT. It translates to CSAPTRDTQYF.

At least ten counts were recorded for this clonotype. V is TRBV20-1 and J is TRBJ2-1; 14 bases map to TRBD2. V shed 3 bases and J 9 bases; nucleotides not matched to a gene: 4. This CDR3 is 14 amino acids long. The V gene's germline CDR1 is DFQATT and CDR2 SNEGSKA (reference sequence). Here the CDR3 reads CSASDGTSGGEQFF. CDR3 coding DNA: TGCAGTGCTAGTGATGGGACTAGCGGGGGTGAGCAGTTCTTC.

This clonotype has ten or more counts. V and J are TRBV5-5 and TRBJ2-3; weak D call: TRBD1 (6 bases). CDR1 SGHKS and CDR2 YYEKEE come from the germline V gene (reference sequence). V dropped 4 bases and J dropped 6 bases, with 21 bases sitting between them. This CDR3 has 16 amino acids. CDR3 sequence reads: CASSVEDRAGVDTQYF. The CDR3 bases are TGTGCCAGCAGCGTGGAGGACAGAGCAGGGGTTGATACGCAGTATTTT.

Ten or more counts support this clonotype. The chain is built from TRBV12-3 or TRBV12-4 and TRBJ2-1, with D possibly being TRBD1 (6 bases). The ends were cut back, 3 bases at V and 8 bases at J, with 17 bases in the middle. This CDR3 contains 15 residues. The CDR3 DNA follows: TGTGCCAGCAGTTTTGGGGGCCCCGTTGGGGATGAGCAGTTCTTC. Its translation is CASSFGGPVGDEQFF.

This clonotype was observed many times. The chain's CDR3 is CASSPRVETYNEQFF. The DNA for the CDR3 is TGTGCCAGCAGCCCCCGGGTTGAAACCTACAATGAGCAGTTCTTC. The rearrangement joins TRBV4-2 to TRBJ2-1; D uncertain. The germline V gene has CDR1 LGHNA and CDR2 YNFKEQ. This CDR3 comprises 15 residues. V lost 4 bases and J lost 2, with 12 bases in between.

This clonotype was picked up a small number of times. The genes are TRBV19 and TRBJ1-1; TRBD1 agrees at 7 bases. The CDR3 is 15 residues long. Germline lookup yields CDR1 LNHDA and CDR2 SQIVND (reference sequence). The trim removed 1 base at V and 1 base at J, leaving 3 bases unmatched. CDR3 nucleotide sequence: TGTGCCAGTAGTATAGGGAGGACAGGGAACACTGAAGCTTTCTTT. Amino acids: CASSIGRTGNTEAFF.

This clonotype has a count of ten or more. V gene TRBV28 combines with J gene TRBJ2-7; unclear D gene. Germline assignment: CDR1 MDHEN and CDR2 SYDVKM. This CDR3 is built from 11 residues. V was pared by 5 bases and J by 4 bases, with 6 bases between. The chain's CDR3 is CASSMRYEQYF. In DNA form, the CDR3 reads TGTGCCAGCAGTATGAGGTACGAGCAGTACTTC.

This clonotype has ten or more counts. V is TRBV6-5 and J is TRBJ2-2, with D unresolved. The V end was cut by 5 bases, the J end by 2 bases, with 12 bases between. This CDR3 has 15 residues. CDR1 is MNHEY and CDR2 is SVGAGI in the germline V gene. CDR3 in amino acids: CASSPSSSNTGELFF. The CDR3 bases are TGTGCCAGCAGTCCCTCCTCGAGTAACACCGGGGAGCTGTTTTTT.